This T cell receptor (beta chain) was found in a study of tumor-infiltrating lymphocytes in primary liver carcinoma. The blood RNA (from unsorted whole blood) was obtained, and germline DNA was also extracted. From about 530 ng total RNA, TCR beta cDNA was generated with a primer in the constant region. Each TCR beta library was derived from three nested multiplex PCR rounds that employed slightly modified ARM-PCR. PCR rounds one and two used TRBV1-TRBV30 forward primers with a C-beta reverse primer for roughly 10 cycles each. MiXCR, run by TCRdb on the multiplex PCR reads, gives a single entry per CDR3 protein. Seen here are about 310,000 distinct CDR3 sequences, 50% to 75% observed once, and the top ten hold approximately 15%. V lost 3 bases to trimming and J lost 1 base, with 16 bases between them. The CDR3 has 16 amino acids. Per germline, CDR1 SGHRS and CDR2 YFSETQ.

The sample was peripheral blood. The chain employs TRBV5-1 and TRBJ1-1; unclear D gene. The source of this sequence is a woman under 40 with primary liver carcinoma and hepatitis B virus infection. The CDR3 DNA sequence: TGCGCCAGCAGCTGGGTGGGCGGCCTGAAGAACACTGAAGCTTTCTTT. Translation: CASSWVGGLKNTEAFF.